The source of this TCR beta chain is a study of vaccination effects on CD4 cells after COVID-19. V was cut by 7 bases and J by 1 base, with 10 bases left in between. The CDR3 totals 14 residues. CDR1 is MNHEY, CDR2 SVGAGI, per germline. Only in-frame clones appear in the TCRdb table, and some are missing; sequencing was by immunoSEQ multiplex PCR. The sample includes more than 40,000 clones, under 85% of them seen just once. ViraFEST used viral peptide pools to expand antigen-specific CD4+ T cells before sequencing. The authors isolated CD4+ T cells after approximately 9 days of culture. All vaccine recipients tested negative for nucleocapsid antibodies and had never contracted SARS-CoV-2 infection. A note on this clone: What it binds is unknown.

This sequence joins TRBV6-5 and TRBJ2-2, with D uncertain. This receptor was identified in a human donor who received a COVID-19 vaccine. The sequenced sample was CD4+ T cells from PBMCs cultured with HCoV-NL63 spike peptides, obtained before COVID-19 vaccination. For the CDR3, the DNA is TGTGCCAGCAAGCCGAGGAGGAACACCGGGGAGCTGTTTTTT. Protein product: CASKPRRNTGELFF.